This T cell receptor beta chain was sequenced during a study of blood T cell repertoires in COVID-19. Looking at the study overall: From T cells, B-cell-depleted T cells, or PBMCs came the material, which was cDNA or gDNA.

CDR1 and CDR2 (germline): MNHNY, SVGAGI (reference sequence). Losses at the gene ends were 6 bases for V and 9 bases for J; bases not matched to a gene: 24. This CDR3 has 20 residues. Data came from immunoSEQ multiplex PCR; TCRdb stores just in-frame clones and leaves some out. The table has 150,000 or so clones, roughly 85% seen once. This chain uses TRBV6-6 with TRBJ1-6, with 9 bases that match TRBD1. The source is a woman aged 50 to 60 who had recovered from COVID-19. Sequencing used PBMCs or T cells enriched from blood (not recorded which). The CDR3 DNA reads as TGTGCCAGCAGCCCCGATGGTGCGCTCGGGACAGGGACAAGATCTTCACCCCTCCACTTT. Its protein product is CASSPDGALGTGTRSSPLHF.